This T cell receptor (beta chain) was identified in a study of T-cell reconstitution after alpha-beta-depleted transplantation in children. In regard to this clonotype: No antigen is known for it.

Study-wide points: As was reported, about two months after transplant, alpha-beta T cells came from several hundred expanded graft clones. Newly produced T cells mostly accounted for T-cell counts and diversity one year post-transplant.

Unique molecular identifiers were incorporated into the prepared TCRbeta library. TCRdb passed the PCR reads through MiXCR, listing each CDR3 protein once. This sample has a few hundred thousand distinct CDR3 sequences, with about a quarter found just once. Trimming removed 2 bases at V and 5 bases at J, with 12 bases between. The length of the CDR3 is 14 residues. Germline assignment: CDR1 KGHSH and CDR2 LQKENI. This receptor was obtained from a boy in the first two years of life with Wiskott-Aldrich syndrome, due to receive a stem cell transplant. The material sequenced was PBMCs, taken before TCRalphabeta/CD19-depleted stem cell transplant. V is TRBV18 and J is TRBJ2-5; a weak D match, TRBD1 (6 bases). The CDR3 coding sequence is TGTGCCAGCTCACCAGGGACAATCCGGGAGACCCAGTACTTC. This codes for CASSPGTIRETQYF.